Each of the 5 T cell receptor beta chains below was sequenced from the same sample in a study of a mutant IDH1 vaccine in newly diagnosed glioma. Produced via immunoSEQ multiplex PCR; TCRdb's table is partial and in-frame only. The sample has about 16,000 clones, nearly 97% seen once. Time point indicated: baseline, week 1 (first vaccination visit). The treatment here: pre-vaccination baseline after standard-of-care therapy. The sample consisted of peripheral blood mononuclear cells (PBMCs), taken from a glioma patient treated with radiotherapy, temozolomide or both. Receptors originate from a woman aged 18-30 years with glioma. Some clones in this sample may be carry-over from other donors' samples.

The CDR3 DNA sequence: TGTGCCAGTAGCGGGACAGGGGGTACAACCGGGGAGCTGTTTTTT. Translated, it gives CASSGTGGTTGELFF. V and J are TRBV19 and TRBJ2-2; 11 nucleotides align to TRBD1. The germline gives CDR1 LNHDA, CDR2 SQIVND (reference sequence). J lost 5 bases, V lost 6 bases, and 5 bases had no gene match. This CDR3 contains 15 residues. Together with reference TRBV19 and TRBJ2-2, the CDR3 gives the full variable domain: DGGITQSPKYLFRKEGQNVTLSCEQNLNHDAMYWYRQDPGQGLRLIYYSQIVNDFQKGDIAEGYSVSREKKESFPLTVTSAQKNPTAFYLCASSGTGGTTGELFFGEGSRLTVL.

CDR3 DNA: TGTGCCAGTAGTATCCAGCGGGGGTTCCAAGAGACCCAGTACTTC. Translating gives CASSIQRGFQETQYF. J is TRBJ2-5 and V is TRBV19; 8 bases align to TRBD2. The germline CDR1 and CDR2 sequences are LNHDA and SQIVND (reference sequence). Trimming cost V 3 bases and J 1 base; bases outside gene matches: 4. The CDR3 runs 15 residues.

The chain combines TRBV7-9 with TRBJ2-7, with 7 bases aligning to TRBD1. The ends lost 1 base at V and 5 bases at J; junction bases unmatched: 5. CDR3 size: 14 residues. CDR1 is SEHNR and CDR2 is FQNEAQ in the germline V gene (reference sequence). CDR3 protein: CASSLGTGWNEQYF. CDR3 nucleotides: TGTGCCAGCAGCTTAGGGACAGGCTGGAACGAGCAGTACTTC.

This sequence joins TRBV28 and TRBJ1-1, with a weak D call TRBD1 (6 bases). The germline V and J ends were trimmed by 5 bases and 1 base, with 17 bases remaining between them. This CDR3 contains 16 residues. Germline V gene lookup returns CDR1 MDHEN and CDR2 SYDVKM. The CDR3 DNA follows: TGTGCCAGCAGTCTGGGCTCACAGGGATCGAACACTGAAGCTTTCTTT. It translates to CASSLGSQGSNTEAFF.

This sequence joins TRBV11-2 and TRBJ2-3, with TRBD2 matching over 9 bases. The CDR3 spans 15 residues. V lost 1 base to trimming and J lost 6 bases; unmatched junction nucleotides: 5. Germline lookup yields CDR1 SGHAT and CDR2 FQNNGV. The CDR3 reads CASSLVLAGTDTQYF. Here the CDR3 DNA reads TGTGCCAGCAGCTTAGTCCTAGCGGGGACGGATACGCAGTATTTT.